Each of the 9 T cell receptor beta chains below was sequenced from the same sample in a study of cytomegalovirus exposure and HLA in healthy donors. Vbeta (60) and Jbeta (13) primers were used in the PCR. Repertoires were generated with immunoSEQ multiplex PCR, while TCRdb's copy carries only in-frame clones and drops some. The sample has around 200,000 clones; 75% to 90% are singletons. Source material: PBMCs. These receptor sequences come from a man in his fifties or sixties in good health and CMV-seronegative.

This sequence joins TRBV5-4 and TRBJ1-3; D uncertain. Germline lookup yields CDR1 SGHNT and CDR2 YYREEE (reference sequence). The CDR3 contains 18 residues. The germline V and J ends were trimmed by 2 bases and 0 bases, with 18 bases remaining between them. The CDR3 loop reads CASSFGGGSVPSGNTIYF. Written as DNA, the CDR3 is TGTGCCAGCAGCTTCGGCGGTGGGTCAGTACCCTCTGGAAACACCATATATTTT.

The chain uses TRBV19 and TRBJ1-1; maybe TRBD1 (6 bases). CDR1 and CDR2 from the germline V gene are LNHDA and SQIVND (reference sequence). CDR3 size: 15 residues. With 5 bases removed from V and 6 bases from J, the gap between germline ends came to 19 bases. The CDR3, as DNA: TGTGCCAGTAGTTTACACAGGGTGACTCGCGCTGAAGCTTTCTTT. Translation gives CASSLHRVTRAEAFF.

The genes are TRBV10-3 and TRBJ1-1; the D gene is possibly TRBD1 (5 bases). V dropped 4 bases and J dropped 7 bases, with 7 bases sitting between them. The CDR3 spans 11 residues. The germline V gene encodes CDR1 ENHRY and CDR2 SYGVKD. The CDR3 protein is CAISGTYEAFF. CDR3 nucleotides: TGTGCCATCAGTGGGACATATGAAGCTTTCTTT.

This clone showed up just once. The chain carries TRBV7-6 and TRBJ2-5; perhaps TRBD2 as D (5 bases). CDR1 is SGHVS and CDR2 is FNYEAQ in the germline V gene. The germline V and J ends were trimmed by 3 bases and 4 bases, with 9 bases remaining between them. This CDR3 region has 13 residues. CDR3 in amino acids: CASSFLGRETQYF. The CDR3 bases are TGTGCCAGCAGCTTCCTAGGGAGAGAGACCCAGTACTTC.

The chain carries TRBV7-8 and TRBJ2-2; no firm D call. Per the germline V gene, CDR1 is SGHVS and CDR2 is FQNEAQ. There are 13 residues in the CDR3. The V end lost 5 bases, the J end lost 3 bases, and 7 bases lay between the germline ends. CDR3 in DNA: TGTGCCAGCAGCGTGGTAGACACCGGGGAGCTGTTTTTT. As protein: CASSVVDTGELFF.

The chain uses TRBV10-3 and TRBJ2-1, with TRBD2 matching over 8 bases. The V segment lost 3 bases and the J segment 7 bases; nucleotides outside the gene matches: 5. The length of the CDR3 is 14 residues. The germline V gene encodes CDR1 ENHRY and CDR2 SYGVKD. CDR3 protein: CAISDSGGGNEQFF. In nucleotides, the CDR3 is TGTGCCATCAGTGACTCGGGCGGGGGGAATGAGCAGTTCTTC.

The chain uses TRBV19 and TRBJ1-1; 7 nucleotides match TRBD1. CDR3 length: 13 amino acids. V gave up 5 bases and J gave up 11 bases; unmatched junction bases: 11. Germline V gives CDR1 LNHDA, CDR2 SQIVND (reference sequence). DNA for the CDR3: TGTGCCAGTAGTCCCCAGGGGGATGAGTCGGCTTTCTTT. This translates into CASSPQGDESAFF.

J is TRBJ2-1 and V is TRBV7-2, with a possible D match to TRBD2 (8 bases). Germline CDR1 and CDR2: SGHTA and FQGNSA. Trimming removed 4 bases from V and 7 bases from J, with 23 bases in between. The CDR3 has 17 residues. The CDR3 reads CASSSEEGAGGRNEQFF. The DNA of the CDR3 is TGTGCCAGCAGCTCCGAGGAGGGGGCGGGGGGAAGGAATGAGCAGTTCTTC.

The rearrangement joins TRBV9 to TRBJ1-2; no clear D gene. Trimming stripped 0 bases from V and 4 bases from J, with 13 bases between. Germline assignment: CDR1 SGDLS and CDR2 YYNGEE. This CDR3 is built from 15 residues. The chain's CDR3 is CASSVGVSGFYGYTF. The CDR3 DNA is TGTGCCAGCAGCGTAGGAGTCTCGGGATTCTATGGCTACACCTTC. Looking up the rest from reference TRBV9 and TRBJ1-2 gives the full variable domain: DSGVTQTPKHLITATGQRVTLRCSPRSGDLSVYWYQQSLDQGLQFLIQYYNGEERAKGNILERFSAQQFPDLHSELNLSSLELGDSALYFCASSVGVSGFYGYTFGSGTRLTVV.